Sequencing of this T cell receptor beta chain was carried out in a study of blood T cell repertoires in COVID-19. Looking at the study overall: From T cells, B-cell-depleted T cells, or PBMCs came the material, which was cDNA or gDNA.

Data came from immunoSEQ multiplex PCR; TCRdb stores just in-frame clones and leaves some out. The data contain 90,000 to 150,000 clones, 85% to 90% of them singletons. V shed 3 bases and J 11 bases; nucleotides not matched to a gene: 4. Per the germline V gene, CDR1 is LNHDA and CDR2 is SQIVND (reference sequence). The CDR3 is 12 residues long. This rearrangement joins TRBV19 to TRBJ1-2; 9 bases are shared with TRBD1. The sequencing input was peripheral blood. This sequence originates from a man at least 80 years old with acute or convalescent COVID-19. Here the CDR3 DNA reads TGTGCCAGTAGTATCCAGGACAGGGGATACACCTTC. Residues: CASSIQDRGYTF.